This record covers a single T cell receptor (beta chain). What it binds is not known. This sample is part of a study of shared clonotypes between healthy human individuals. Study background: Researchers assigned three CD4 naive, three CD4 memory, two CD8 naive and one CD8 memory plate to each donor.

CD45RO-negative, CCR7-selected cells formed the naive CD8 fraction, which excluded terminally differentiated effector memory CD45RA+ cells. The study drew all its donors from Caucasian adults living in Nashville, Tennessee. Study-wide results and caveats: Between four donors, naive CD4 clonotypes were shared at a level of about 5%.

Deep-level settings were used for running the assay. TCRdb keeps only in-frame clones here, not all; method: immunoSEQ multiplex PCR. The sample includes roughly 770,000 clones, about 96% seen only once; the top ten take about 0.25%. This CDR3 region has 13 residues. Germline CDR1 reads SEHNR; CDR2 reads FQNEAQ (reference sequence). Trimming stripped 5 bases from V and 4 bases from J, with 10 bases between. The chain is built from TRBV7-9 and TRBJ2-3; D unresolved. The clonotype comes from a man in his thirties or forties in good health. Sequencing input: naive CD8+ T cells sorted from blood. DNA of the CDR3: TGTGCCAGCAGCCCATCCGAAGCAGATACGCAGTATTTT. Encoded protein: CASSPSEADTQYF.